This section outlines one T cell receptor (beta chain) sequence together with its context. What it binds is unknown. Naive CD8 cells lacked CD45RO and underwent positive selection for CCR7, leaving out terminally differentiated effector memory CD45RA+ cells. Germline CDR1 reads SGHTA; CDR2 reads FQGNSA. CDR3 size: 14 residues. Trimming shortened V by 6 bases and J by 2 bases, and 14 bases separated the two germline ends. This entry belongs to a study of shared clonotypes between healthy human individuals. Findings and limits, study-wide: The rarefaction results pointed to incomplete sorted-subset sequencing despite large depth. Estimated richness values were generally larger in naive subsets than in memory subsets.

It was at deep level that the assay was run. Genomic DNA (from each subset) was split evenly across several immunoSEQ plates. The assay was immunoSEQ multiplex PCR, and TCRdb's table has in-frame clones only and misses some. The table lists hundreds of thousands of clones, 95% of them singletons. This chain uses TRBV7-2 with TRBJ2-7; D not certain. The TCR was taken from a young woman in good health. The sample comprised naive CD8+ T cells sorted from blood. CDR3 loop: CASSFGGNPYEQYF. The CDR3 nucleotides are TGTGCCAGCAGTTTCGGCGGCAACCCCTACGAGCAGTACTTC.